These 27 T cell receptor beta chains came from one sample sequenced in a study of graft-versus-host responses after intestinal transplantation (dated by TCRdb to 2020 to 2022). The method was the immunoSEQ multiplex PCR assay. TCRdb carries this immuneACCESS record with in-frame sequences only. Its versions omit some clonotypes, under half of them owing to an unresolved V gene in the studies checked, with the rest unexplained. The sample table shows approximately 82,000 clones, and just under 95% are seen once. The ten largest clones represent about 1.1% of the sample. Read against the paper, the sample's time point label means: cells obtained before transplantation from donor or recipient. These receptors' targets are unknown. Specimen: unstimulated CD8+ T cells sorted from spleen or lymph node cells, collected before transplant. Every receptor here comes from a human donor who was the organ donor for an intestinal transplant.

The chain combines TRBV5-1 with TRBJ2-3; 10 positions match TRBD2. Germline CDR1 reads SGHRS; CDR2 reads YFSETQ. This CDR3 is 16 amino acids long. Losses at the gene ends were 2 bases for V and 0 bases for J; bases not matched to a gene: 3. CDR3 in DNA: TGCGCCAGCAGCTTCCCTAGCGGGGGAAGCACAGATACGCAGTATTTT. This codes for CASSFPSGGSTDTQYF.

The CDR3 region is CASSLSGGSYEQYF. In DNA, the CDR3 is TGTGCCAGTAGTCTAAGTGGCGGATCCTACGAGCAGTACTTC. The rearrangement links TRBV19 to TRBJ2-7; D unclear. Germline V gene lookup returns CDR1 LNHDA and CDR2 SQIVND (reference sequence). The CDR3 spans 14 residues. V was pared by 5 bases and J by 1 base, with 12 bases between.

The rearrangement joins TRBV11-2 to TRBJ1-1; no clear D. Trimming pared 4 bases from V and 3 bases from J, leaving 9 bases between. CDR1 SGHAT and CDR2 FQNNGV come from the germline V gene. The CDR3 consists of 13 residues. CDR3 sequence: CASSYIRDTEAFF. The CDR3 coding sequence is TGTGCCAGCAGCTACATCCGGGACACTGAAGCTTTCTTT.

The chain is built from TRBV19 and TRBJ2-7, with TRBD2 matching over 7 bases. This CDR3 spans 13 amino acids. Per germline, CDR1 LNHDA and CDR2 SQIVND (reference sequence). The junction had 8 bases not matched to a gene; V was cut back by 7 bases and J by 5 bases. The CDR3, as DNA: TGTGCCAGTACCCTGGGCGGGAGTAACGAGCAGTACTTC. Protein: CASTLGGSNEQYF.

The chain combines TRBV4-3 with TRBJ2-3, with D possibly TRBD2 on 6 matching bases. Germline V CDR1 and CDR2: LGHNA, YSLEER. V was cut by 3 bases and J by 0 bases, with 10 bases left in between. The length of the CDR3 is 15 residues. CDR3 sequence reads: CASSHRTTSTDTQYF. The CDR3 DNA reads TGCGCCAGCAGCCATAGGACTACTAGCACAGATACGCAGTATTTT.

This clone was observed a single time. The J gene is TRBJ2-2, the V gene TRBV11-2; 9 bases are a match to TRBD1. The V and J ends lost 5 bases and 6 bases, in that order; junction bases with no gene match: 7. The germline CDR1 and CDR2 sequences are SGHAT and FQNNGV. The CDR3 spans 15 residues. The CDR3 DNA reads TGTGCCAGCAGCCAGGCCGGGACAGGGTCCGGGGAGCTGTTTTTT. It specifies CASSQAGTGSGELFF. The full variable domain, its missing parts supplied by reference TRBV11-2 and TRBJ2-2, is EAGVAQSPRYKIIEKRQSVAFWCNPISGHATLYWYQQILGQGPKLLIQFQNNGVVDDSQLPKDRFSAERLKGVDSTLKIQPAKLEDSAVYLCASSQAGTGSGELFFGEGSRLTVL.

J is TRBJ2-7 and V is TRBV27; 7 positions agree with TRBD2. The germline CDR1 and CDR2 sequences are MNHEY and SMNVEV (reference sequence). V lost 7 bases and J lost 2; bases outside the gene matches: 5. The CDR3 totals 13 residues. The CDR3 spells CASNGGRPYEQYF. For the CDR3, the DNA is TGTGCCAGCAACGGGGGGAGGCCCTACGAGCAGTACTTC.

V gene TRBV27 combines with J gene TRBJ1-2; maybe TRBD1 (5 bases). This CDR3 comprises 17 residues. Germline values: CDR1 MNHEY, CDR2 SMNVEV (reference sequence). The V and J ends lost 0 bases and 3 bases respectively, with 17 bases between them. CDR3 sequence reads: CASSLSAGQSLYYGYTF. The CDR3 nucleotides read TGTGCCAGCAGTTTATCGGCAGGGCAATCACTGTACTATGGCTACACCTTC.

The rearrangement links TRBV9 to TRBJ2-3; possible D gene TRBD2, 6 bases. CDR1 is SGDLS, CDR2 YYNGEE, per germline. The V end lost 0 bases, the J end lost 2 bases, and 7 bases lay between the germline ends. This CDR3 spans 14 amino acids. Here the CDR3 DNA reads TGTGCCAGCAGCGTAGGGGACTTCACAGATACGCAGTATTTT. It specifies CASSVGDFTDTQYF.

CDR3 DNA: TGCAGCGCCCGGACAGACAACTATGGCTACACCTTC. Amino acids: CSARTDNYGYTF. The chain links TRBV29-1 to TRBJ1-2, with D possibly TRBD1 on 6 matching bases. Germline V gives CDR1 SQVTM, CDR2 ANQGSEA. The CDR3 sequence is 12 residues long. V was cut by 7 bases and J by 2 bases, with 11 bases left in between.

This chain uses TRBV11-2 with TRBJ2-1, with D perhaps matching TRBD2 (6 bases). The germline V gene encodes CDR1 SGHAT and CDR2 FQNNGV. This CDR3 has 15 residues. Trimming removed 5 bases from V and 9 bases from J, with 20 bases in between. The CDR3 region is CASSGGTGRVAEQFF. CDR3 nucleotides: TGTGCCAGCAGCGGGGGGACCGGAAGGGTGGCTGAGCAGTTCTTC. Based on the CDR3 plus reference TRBV11-2 and TRBJ2-1, the full variable domain is EAGVAQSPRYKIIEKRQSVAFWCNPISGHATLYWYQQILGQGPKLLIQFQNNGVVDDSQLPKDRFSAERLKGVDSTLKIQPAKLEDSAVYLCASSGGTGRVAEQFFGPGTRLTVL.

The rearrangement joins TRBV11-3 to TRBJ2-7; 8 positions match TRBD2. CDR1 and CDR2 (germline): SGHNT, YENEEA. The CDR3 runs 15 residues. V was pared by 2 bases and J by 5 bases, with 8 bases of the junction left unmatched. CDR3 amino acids: CASSLLRGAVDEQYF. For the CDR3, the DNA is TGTGCCAGCAGCTTACTGCGGGGGGCCGTCGACGAGCAGTACTTC.

The rearrangement links TRBV9 to TRBJ1-1, with 8 bases lining up with TRBD1. The CDR3 has 15 residues. Germline V gives CDR1 SGDLS, CDR2 YYNGEE. V was clipped by 0 bases and J by 3 bases; unmatched bases: 4. CDR3 region: CASSVGETGDTEAFF. In DNA, the CDR3 is TGTGCCAGCAGCGTAGGAGAGACAGGGGACACTGAAGCTTTCTTT.

The CDR3 reads CAWSDSPSSDEKLFF. In nucleotides, the CDR3 is TGTGCCTGGAGTGATTCCCCCTCCTCGGATGAAAAACTGTTTTTT. The chain is built from TRBV30 and TRBJ1-4; D gene ambiguous. Germline CDR1 and CDR2: GTSNPN and SVGIG (reference sequence). V lost 1 base and J 6 bases, leaving 15 bases between the germline ends. This CDR3 contains 15 residues.

The gene calls are TRBV9 and TRBJ2-7; 12 bases line up with TRBD2. The V segment lost 0 bases and the J segment 4 bases; nucleotides outside the gene matches: 5. Germline V CDR1 and CDR2: SGDLS, YYNGEE. This CDR3 is built from 16 residues. As DNA, the CDR3 is TGTGCCAGCAGCGTAGCCCCGACTAGCGGGGGATACGAGCAGTACTTC. Amino acids: CASSVAPTSGGYEQYF.

The chain has TRBV29-1 and TRBJ2-7; the match to TRBD2 covers 7 bases. This CDR3 has 14 amino acids. Trimming took 3 bases from V and 7 from J; bases not matched to a gene: 12. The germline V gene has CDR1 SQVTM and CDR2 ANQGSEA. This chain's CDR3 is CSVDVGEGFGEQYF. In nucleotides, the CDR3 is TGCAGCGTTGACGTGGGGGAGGGCTTCGGGGAGCAGTACTTC.

This chain uses TRBV27 with TRBJ2-1; D is perhaps TRBD1 (6 bases). The V gene lost 10 bases and the J gene lost 5 bases, with 18 bases spanning the gap. From germline, CDR1 is MNHEY and CDR2 SMNVEV (reference sequence). This CDR3 has 14 amino acids. CDR3 protein: CATSPTRGNNEQFF. The CDR3 region has the DNA TGTGCCACCTCCCCCACCAGGGGCAACAATGAGCAGTTCTTC.

The chain employs TRBV5-4 and TRBJ1-2; possibly TRBD1 for D (5 bases). V lost 0 bases to trimming and J lost 8 bases, with 17 bases between them. This CDR3 region has 15 residues. From germline, CDR1 is SGHNT and CDR2 YYREEE (reference sequence). The DNA for the CDR3 is TGTGCCAGCAGCTTGGTGCACAGGAAGAGTAAGGGCTACACCTTC. Its translation is CASSLVHRKSKGYTF.

The chain links TRBV11-2 to TRBJ2-5; 7 bases line up with TRBD2. The germline V gene encodes CDR1 SGHAT and CDR2 FQNNGV. The junction had 7 bases not matched to a gene; V was cut back by 5 bases and J by 1 base. CDR3 length equals 15 residues. This CDR3 reads CASSQPSGGQETQYF. Here the CDR3 DNA reads TGTGCCAGCAGCCAACCTTCGGGGGGCCAAGAGACCCAGTACTTC.

The rearrangement uses TRBV10-3 and TRBJ1-5; D is unresolved. This CDR3 spans 14 amino acids. V lost 3 bases, J lost 3 bases, and 9 bases lay in between. Germline values: CDR1 ENHRY, CDR2 SYGVKD. The chain's CDR3 is CAISEWEANQPQHF. The CDR3 DNA sequence: TGTGCCATCAGTGAATGGGAGGCCAATCAGCCCCAGCATTTT.

This sequence joins TRBV11-2 and TRBJ1-1; D possibly corresponds to TRBD1 (5 bases). From germline, CDR1 is SGHAT and CDR2 FQNNGV. V was pared by 1 base and J by 11 bases, with 8 bases between. The length of the CDR3 is 11 residues. This CDR3 is CASSLGGRAFF. The CDR3 nucleotides are TGTGCCAGCAGCTTAGGGGGGAGGGCTTTCTTT.

Turning to this clone: This specimen includes other DNA sequences encoding the same CDR3. The V gene is TRBV19, the J gene TRBJ2-7; TRBD2 matches at 8 bases. Looked up from germline, CDR1 is LNHDA and CDR2 is SQIVND (reference sequence). Trimming at V came to 1 base and at J to 2 bases, leaving 1 base not matched to a gene. The CDR3 length is 14 residues. The CDR3 DNA sequence: TGTGCCAGTAGTATAGCGGGAGGGCCCTACGAGCAGTACTTC. Translating it yields CASSIAGGPYEQYF.

This chain uses TRBV5-1 with TRBJ2-7, with TRBD2 as a possible D gene (6 bases). The V gene's germline CDR1 is SGHRS and CDR2 YFSETQ. This CDR3 contains 15 residues. V lost 5 bases, J lost 7 bases, and 22 bases lay in between. The CDR3 DNA sequence: TGCGCCAGCAGGGTTCGGGACTCCATTACCTGGGAGCAGTACTTC. Encoded protein: CASRVRDSITWEQYF.

V gene TRBV7-4 combines with J gene TRBJ1-1; TRBD1 might be the D (5 bases). The CDR3 is 15 residues long. CDR1 and CDR2 (germline): SGHVT, SQSDAQ. Deletions cut 5 bases from V and 5 bases from J, with 18 bases between. The CDR3 nucleotides read TGTGCCAGCAGCCCCCGGGGGAGGGAGAAGACTGAAGCTTTCTTT. Protein product: CASSPRGREKTEAFF. The whole variable domain, filled in from reference TRBV7-4 and TRBJ1-1, reads GAGVSQSPRYKVAKRGRDVALRCDSISGHVTLYWYRQTLGQGSEVLTYSQSDAQRDKSGRPSGRFSAERPERSVSTLKIQRTEQGDSAVYLCASSPRGREKTEAFFGQGTRLTVV.

The V gene is TRBV27, the J gene TRBJ2-7, with D possibly matching TRBD2 (6 bases). V was cut by 7 bases and J by 0 bases, with 16 bases left in between. The length of the CDR3 is 15 residues. Germline V gene data show CDR1 as MNHEY and CDR2 as SMNVEV (reference sequence). The CDR3 sequence is CASTPVGSGSYEQYF. CDR3 DNA: TGTGCCAGCACCCCCGTTGGTAGCGGCTCCTACGAGCAGTACTTC.

The chain couples TRBV29-1 to TRBJ2-7; 7 bases align to TRBD2. With V trimmed by 8 bases and J by 6 bases, 13 bases remained unmatched. Germline-derived CDR1 and CDR2 are SQVTM and ANQGSEA. The CDR3 length is 13 residues. The CDR3 spells CSHSGPDLGEQYF. The CDR3 nucleotides read TGCAGCCATAGCGGGCCCGATTTGGGCGAGCAGTACTTC.

V gene TRBV19 combines with J gene TRBJ1-5; 8 bases are a match to TRBD1. V trimming: 10 bases; J trimming: 7 bases; junction bases outside the gene matches: 6. The CDR3 runs 12 residues. The germline gives CDR1 LNHDA, CDR2 SQIVND (reference sequence). In DNA, the CDR3 is TGTGCCACCAGGACAGGGCAGCAGCCCCAGCATTTT. This translates into CATRTGQQPQHF.